The present T cell receptor (beta chain) was sequenced within a study of circulating and synovial CD4+ cells in juvenile arthritis. Notes on the study in general: Bulk blood CD4 repertoires were more diverse than these.

The repertoire was sequenced with immunoSEQ multiplex PCR; TCRdb's copy has only in-frame clones and lacks some. The sample holds 36,000 or so clones; approximately 93% are singletons and the top ten take about 0.7%. Regarding this clone: What it recognizes is unknown.

The V segment lost 9 bases and the J segment 7 bases; nucleotides outside the gene matches: 20. The CDR3 is made up of 17 amino acids. Germline V gene sequence: CDR1 LNHDA, CDR2 SQIVND (reference sequence). What was sequenced was CD4+ T cells from blood. The sequence derives from a human donor with juvenile idiopathic arthritis. The V and J genes are TRBV19 and TRBJ2-2; 7 bases match TRBD2. CDR3 sequence (DNA): TGTGCCAGAACCCACCGAACAGGTCCAGGGAGGGACGGGGAGCTGTTTTTT. This translates into CARTHRTGPGRDGELFF. The complete variable domain, with remaining parts taken from reference TRBV19 and TRBJ2-2, reads DGGITQSPKYLFRKEGQNVTLSCEQNLNHDAMYWYRQDPGQGLRLIYYSQIVNDFQKGDIAEGYSVSREKKESFPLTVTSAQKNPTAFYLCARTHRTGPGRDGELFFGEGSRLTVL.